These 15 T cell receptor beta chains came from one sample sequenced in a study of tumor-infiltrating lymphocytes in primary liver carcinoma. Synthesis of TCR beta cDNA was carried out from approximately 0.55 ug total RNA with a constant-region primer. Amplification in three nested multiplex PCR rounds with slightly modified ARM-PCR gave rise to TCR beta libraries. Primers for the first two PCR rounds were TRBV1-TRBV30 forward primers and a C-beta reverse primer (approximately 10 cycles per round). MiXCR, applied by TCRdb to the multiplex PCR reads, yields one record per CDR3 protein. The table records a few hundred thousand distinct CDR3 sequences, nearly 60% of them present only once. Researchers drew blood RNA from unsorted whole blood and extracted germline DNA as well. The sequencing input was peripheral blood. These receptors all stem from a woman aged 25 to 39 with primary liver carcinoma and hepatitis B virus infection.

This clonotype was detected a few times. The CDR3 sequence is CASSSNLAKNIQYF. DNA for the CDR3: TGTGCCAGCAGTTCTAACCTAGCCAAAAACATTCAGTACTTC. V is TRBV6-2 or TRBV6-3 and J is TRBJ2-4; D gene unclear. V shed 4 bases and J shed 0 bases, with 7 bases lying between them. Per germline, CDR1 MNHEY and CDR2 SVGEGT. This CDR3 spans 14 amino acids.

This clonotype was seen only a few times. The chain links TRBV5-6 to TRBJ2-3, with D possibly being TRBD2 (6 bases). V dropped 2 bases and J dropped 4 bases, with 11 bases sitting between them. Germline values: CDR1 SGHDT, CDR2 YYEEEE. The CDR3 totals 14 residues. This CDR3 is CASSLSGVPDTQYF. The CDR3 DNA sequence: TGTGCCAGCAGCTTATCGGGAGTGCCAGATACGCAGTATTTT.

The chain links TRBV20-1 to TRBJ2-7; 11 nucleotides line up with TRBD2. From germline, CDR1 is DFQATT and CDR2 SNEGSKA (reference sequence). V lost 6 bases and J lost 0; bases outside the gene matches: 7. The CDR3 has 15 residues. The CDR3 sequence: CSAPPLAGGSYEQYF. In DNA, the CDR3 is TGCAGTGCGCCTCCTCTAGCGGGAGGCTCCTACGAGCAGTACTTC.

Details on this clonotype: A read error may explain this, as a much larger clone is one base away. The gene calls are TRBV12-5 and TRBJ2-2, with D perhaps given as TRBD1 or TRBD2 (5 bases each). Germline V gives CDR1 LGHNT, CDR2 FRNRAP. The length of the CDR3 is 14 residues. CDR3 sequence (DNA): TGTGCTAGTGGTTTGGGGGGCCTAACCGGGAAGCTGTTTTTT. As protein: CASGLGGLTGKLFF.

This clonotype was seen ten or more times. J is TRBJ2-7 and V is TRBV24-1, with TRBD1 identical over 9 bases. Trimming cost V 5 bases and J 0 bases; bases outside gene matches: 10. Germline-derived CDR1 and CDR2 are KGHDR and SFDVKD. The CDR3 length is 17 residues. The CDR3 DNA sequence: TGTGCCACCAGTGGACTAAGACCGGGACAGGGCTCCTACGAGCAGTACTTC. Encoded protein: CATSGLRPGQGSYEQYF.

The rearrangement links TRBV11-2 to TRBJ2-5, with D perhaps matching TRBD1 (6 bases). Germline V lookup: CDR1 SGHAT, CDR2 FQNNGV. V was trimmed by 11 bases and J by 4 bases, leaving 17 bases between them. CDR3 length: 13 residues. CDR3 in amino acids: CAGTTTRGETQYF. The CDR3 DNA reads as TGTGCCGGCACCACGACCAGGGGAGAGACCCAGTACTTC.

Regarding this clonotype: The CDR3 does not close with the conserved phenylalanine or tryptophan, likely indicating a read error. The V gene is TRBV4-1, the J gene TRBJ1-1; TRBD1 is a possible D gene (6 bases). The germline CDR1 and CDR2 sequences are MGHRA and YSYEKL. The CDR3 length is 15 residues. Trimming cost V 2 bases and J 1 base, with 11 bases left between them. This CDR3 is CASSQSGQSNTEAFV. CDR3 nucleotides: TGCGCCAGCAGCCAATCCGGACAGTCGAACACTGAAGCTTTCGTT.

The V and J genes are TRBV11-2 and TRBJ2-7; 8 bases are a match to TRBD2. Germline loops: CDR1 SGHAT, CDR2 FQNNGV. J was trimmed by 2 bases and V by 8 bases; bases with no gene match: 26. There are 20 residues in the CDR3. The CDR3 is CASGSLNVPGLERDPYEQYF. The CDR3 DNA reads as TGTGCCAGCGGCTCACTAAACGTCCCGGGACTAGAAAGGGATCCCTACGAGCAGTACTTC. The complete variable domain, with remaining parts taken from reference TRBV11-2 and TRBJ2-7, reads EAGVAQSPRYKIIEKRQSVAFWCNPISGHATLYWYQQILGQGPKLLIQFQNNGVVDDSQLPKDRFSAERLKGVDSTLKIQPAKLEDSAVYLCASGSLNVPGLERDPYEQYFGPGTRLTVT.

Turning to this clonotype: Possible read error: a much larger clone is one base away. The chain uses TRBV6-5 and TRBJ2-7; D may be TRBD2 (6 bases). The V gene's germline CDR1 is MNHEY and CDR2 SVGAGI. This CDR3 contains 14 residues. With 7 bases removed from V and 5 bases from J, the gap between germline ends came to 18 bases. CDR3 bases: TGTGCCAGCAAGGGGAATCTAGCGCCCAACGAGCAGTACTTC. This encodes CASKGNLAPNEQYF.

The chain uses TRBV13 and TRBJ2-3, with D perhaps TRBD2 (5 bases). V lost 0 bases and J 11 bases, leaving 18 bases between the germline ends. Germline CDR1 reads PRHDT; CDR2 reads FYEKMQ (reference sequence). The CDR3 has 15 amino acids. CDR3 region: CASSLGKARAGMQYF. The DNA for the CDR3 is TGTGCCAGCAGCTTAGGCAAGGCGAGGGCCGGTATGCAGTATTTT.

About this clonotype itself: This may arise from a read error, as a much more abundant clone is one base away. V is TRBV12-3 or TRBV12-4 and J is TRBJ2-5; 8 bases agree with TRBD1. The CDR3 sequence is 15 residues long. CDR3 region: CASSLQPRGLETKYF. In nucleotides, the CDR3 is TGTGCCAGCAGCCTCCAACCCAGGGGGCTGGAGACCAAGTACTTC.

Concerning this clonotype: A much larger clone lies one base from this, so it may be a read error. The V and J genes are TRBV29-1 and TRBJ1-3, with D possibly being TRBD1 (5 bases). The length of the CDR3 is 15 residues. The V gene's germline CDR1 is SQVTM and CDR2 ANQGSEA. CDR3 in DNA: TGCAGCGTTGCCCCCACCCAGGGCTCTAGAAACACCATATATTTT. Translated: CSVAPTQGSRNTIYF.

This clonotype was recorded at least ten times. The chain has TRBV29-1 and TRBJ2-7; perhaps TRBD2 as D (5 bases). The CDR3 is 14 amino acids. Trimming pared 4 bases from V and 0 bases from J, leaving 13 bases between. Germline loops: CDR1 SQVTM, CDR2 ANQGSEA. CDR3 nucleotides: TGCAGCGTTGGACTACCTGAGCCCTCCTACGAGCAGTACTTC. Its protein is CSVGLPEPSYEQYF.

As to this clonotype: A much more abundant neighbour one base away suggests this may be a read error. J is TRBJ2-7 and V is TRBV29-1; D is tentatively TRBD1 or TRBD2 (5 bases each). This CDR3 has 13 residues. The V end lost 6 bases, the J end lost 3 bases, and 15 bases lay between the germline ends. The V gene's germline CDR1 is SQVTM and CDR2 ANQGSEA. The CDR3 region has the DNA TGCAGCGTCCTCCGACAGAGCGGCTACGAGCAGTACTTC. Encoded protein: CSVLRQSGYEQYF.

This sequence joins TRBV6-9 and TRBJ2-1; no clear D gene. Germline V gives CDR1 MNHGY, CDR2 SVAAGI. V was pared by 5 bases and J by 0 bases, with 29 bases between. CDR3 size: 21 residues. The CDR3 sequence is CASSPRYRILVETNSYNEQFF. DNA of the CDR3: TGTGCCAGCAGTCCCCGATATCGGATTCTAGTAGAGACAAACTCCTACAATGAGCAGTTCTTC.